The 17 T cell receptor beta chains presented below share a single source sample, sequenced in a study of T cell responses to AZD1222 COVID-19 vaccine. Assay: immunoSEQ multiplex PCR; the TCRdb copy retains only in-frame clones and omits some. The repertoire holds approximately 100,000 clones, 91% seen once, with less than 8% in the top ten. The source material was peripheral blood, sampled on day 0 of AZD1222 vaccination. Receptors were obtained from an adult in good health.

The chain is built from TRBV28 and TRBJ1-2; unclear D gene. The CDR3 totals 12 residues. V was cut by 6 bases and J by 5 bases, with 10 bases left in between. Germline V lookup: CDR1 MDHEN, CDR2 SYDVKM. In DNA, the CDR3 is TGTGCCAGCAGCCTAACAGTATATGGCTACACCTTC. This gives the protein CASSLTVYGYTF.

This rearrangement joins TRBV7-9 to TRBJ1-1; no definite D call. Looked up from germline, CDR1 is SEHNR and CDR2 is FQNEAQ (reference sequence). V lost 0 bases and J 3 bases, leaving 14 bases between the germline ends. CDR3 length: 16 residues. The DNA for the CDR3 is TGTGCCAGCAGCTTAGCGGAAGGGTCGGGTGACACTGAAGCTTTCTTT. This translates into CASSLAEGSGDTEAFF. Together with reference TRBV7-9 and TRBJ1-1, the CDR3 gives the full variable domain: DTGVSQNPRHKITKRGQNVTFRCDPISEHNRLYWYRQTLGQGPEFLTYFQNEAQLEKSRLLSDRFSAERPKGSFSTLEIQRTEQGDSAMYLCASSLAEGSGDTEAFFGQGTRLTVV.

The chain carries TRBV6-4 and TRBJ2-1, with TRBD2 identical over 9 bases. V shed 0 bases and J 8 bases; nucleotides not matched to a gene: 8. Per the germline V gene, CDR1 is MRHNA and CDR2 is SNTAGT. The CDR3 consists of 16 residues. The CDR3 nucleotides are TGTGCCAGCAGTGACTCTGCGGGAGGGGCGGGAGATGAGCAGTTCTTC. This encodes CASSDSAGGAGDEQFF.

This chain links TRBV19 with TRBJ2-1; D is possibly TRBD2 (6 bases). The CDR3 loop spans 17 amino acids. Trimming cost V 5 bases and J 0 bases, with 17 bases left between them. Germline values: CDR1 LNHDA, CDR2 SQIVND (reference sequence). The CDR3 DNA follows: TGTGCCAGTAGTCCGTTTCTCCGGGGGAGCTCCTACAATGAGCAGTTCTTC. It is translated as CASSPFLRGSSYNEQFF.

The V gene is TRBV10-3, the J gene TRBJ1-6; D ambiguous. Between the trimmed V and J ends, which lost 3 bases and 5 bases, there was a span of 11 bases. The CDR3 runs 15 residues. Germline assignment: CDR1 ENHRY and CDR2 SYGVKD. DNA for the CDR3: TGTGCCATCAGTGACTGGCGGAATAATAATTCACCCCTCCACTTT. This gives the protein CAISDWRNNNSPLHF.

This rearrangement joins TRBV7-2 to TRBJ1-2, with D unclear. CDR1 is SGHTA and CDR2 is FQGNSA in the germline V gene. Trimming took 1 base from V and 6 from J, leaving 12 bases between them. The CDR3 has 14 residues. Here the CDR3 reads CASSLGFVGNGYTF. The CDR3 DNA reads TGTGCCAGCAGCTTAGGGTTTGTGGGTAATGGCTACACCTTC.

This chain connects TRBV28 to TRBJ2-7, with 7 positions matching TRBD2. Germline CDR1 reads MDHEN; CDR2 reads SYDVKM. The CDR3 extends over 16 amino acids. Unmatched junction bases numbered 10, after V lost 4 bases and J lost 1 base. The CDR3 coding sequence is TGTGCCAGCAGTTCCCCCGGGCGGGGGTATTCCTACGAGCAGTACTTC. This sequence encodes CASSSPGRGYSYEQYF.

This clone occurred once. For the CDR3, the DNA is TGTGCCAGCAGCCGACTAGCGGGCACCAATGAGCAGTTCTTC. Translation: CASSRLAGTNEQFF. The chain joins TRBV13 to TRBJ2-1, with 10 positions matching TRBD2. The CDR3 runs to 14 residues. The germline V gene encodes CDR1 PRHDT and CDR2 FYEKMQ (reference sequence). Losses at the gene ends were 5 bases for V and 6 bases for J; bases not matched to a gene: 4.

V usage is TRBV4-1 and J usage is TRBJ2-5, with 7 positions matching TRBD1. The CDR3 has 14 amino acids. Germline loops: CDR1 MGHRA, CDR2 YSYEKL. Germline trimming cut 4 bases from V and 1 base from J; bases unmatched to any gene: 3. The CDR3 is CASSRGDSQETQYF. The CDR3 nucleotides read TGCGCCAGCAGCCGAGGGGACAGCCAAGAGACCCAGTACTTC.

The sample holds a few counts of this clone. DNA of the CDR3: TGCGCCAGCAGCCCCACGGGCCCTAATGAAAAACTGTTTTTT. Translation: CASSPTGPNEKLFF. The gene calls are TRBV4-3 and TRBJ1-4; D gene uncertain. V dropped 4 bases and J dropped 3 bases, with 9 bases sitting between them. The CDR3 sequence is 14 residues long. The germline gives CDR1 LGHNA, CDR2 YSLEER.

The chain employs TRBV7-6 and TRBJ1-5; 7 bases match TRBD1. J lost 5 bases, V lost 1 base, and 5 bases had no gene match. Germline V gene data show CDR1 as SGHVS and CDR2 as FNYEAQ. This CDR3 has 15 amino acids. CDR3 DNA sequence: TGTGCCAGCAGCTTAGGAGACAGGGAGGATCAGCCCCAGCATTTT. Protein product: CASSLGDREDQPQHF.

The chain employs TRBV15 and TRBJ2-3, with 8 nucleotides matching TRBD1. Germline values: CDR1 LNHNV, CDR2 YYDKDF (reference sequence). This CDR3 contains 15 residues. The V gene end was trimmed by 3 bases and the J gene end by 0 bases; junction bases not matched to a gene: 2. CDR3 amino acids: CATSSGTGSTDTQYF. Here the CDR3 DNA reads TGTGCCACCAGCAGTGGGACAGGAAGCACAGATACGCAGTATTTT.

This clone was recorded once. The rearrangement links TRBV5-1 to TRBJ1-2, with TRBD1 matching 8 bases. In germline, CDR1 is SGHRS, CDR2 YFSETQ. The ends lost 3 bases at V and 0 bases at J; junction bases unmatched: 1. This CDR3 region has 14 residues. The DNA for the CDR3 is TGCGCCAGCAGCTGGACAGGGTCTAACTATGGCTACACCTTC. Translation gives CASSWTGSNYGYTF.

This sequence joins TRBV9 and TRBJ1-5; D uncertain. This CDR3 is 14 amino acids long. Germline CDR1 is SGDLS and CDR2 is YYNGEE. Trimming pared 0 bases from V and 7 bases from J, leaving 11 bases between. The CDR3 region has the DNA TGTGCCAGCAGCGTAGGCAGTCTAAAGCAGCCCCAGCATTTT. As protein: CASSVGSLKQPQHF.

The chain uses TRBV19 and TRBJ1-4; 9 bases map to TRBD1. This CDR3 comprises 15 residues. Per germline, CDR1 LNHDA and CDR2 SQIVND (reference sequence). V was clipped by 6 bases and J by 8 bases; unmatched bases: 10. The CDR3, as DNA: TGTGCCAGTAGCTCCAGGGGGACAGGGAGCGAAAAACTGTTTTTT. Residues: CASSSRGTGSEKLFF.

The J gene is TRBJ2-1, the V gene TRBV3-1 (or the pseudogene TRBV3-2), with 14 bases aligning to TRBD2. Germline CDR1 and CDR2: LGHDT and YNNKEL (reference sequence). CDR3 length: 14 residues. V was clipped by 7 bases and J by 10 bases; unmatched bases: 6. DNA for the CDR3: TGTGCCAGCACCGGGACTAGCGGGAGAGGAGAGCAGTTCTTC. Protein sequence: CASTGTSGRGEQFF.

This chain joins TRBV27 and TRBJ2-1; D may be TRBD2 (5 bases). CDR3 size: 16 residues. Germline CDR1 and CDR2: MNHEY and SMNVEV (reference sequence). The ends were cut back, 1 base at V and 0 bases at J, with 10 bases in the middle. The CDR3 is CASSLLRSGSYNEQFF. The CDR3 nucleotides read TGTGCCAGCAGTTTATTACGGAGCGGCTCCTACAATGAGCAGTTCTTC.